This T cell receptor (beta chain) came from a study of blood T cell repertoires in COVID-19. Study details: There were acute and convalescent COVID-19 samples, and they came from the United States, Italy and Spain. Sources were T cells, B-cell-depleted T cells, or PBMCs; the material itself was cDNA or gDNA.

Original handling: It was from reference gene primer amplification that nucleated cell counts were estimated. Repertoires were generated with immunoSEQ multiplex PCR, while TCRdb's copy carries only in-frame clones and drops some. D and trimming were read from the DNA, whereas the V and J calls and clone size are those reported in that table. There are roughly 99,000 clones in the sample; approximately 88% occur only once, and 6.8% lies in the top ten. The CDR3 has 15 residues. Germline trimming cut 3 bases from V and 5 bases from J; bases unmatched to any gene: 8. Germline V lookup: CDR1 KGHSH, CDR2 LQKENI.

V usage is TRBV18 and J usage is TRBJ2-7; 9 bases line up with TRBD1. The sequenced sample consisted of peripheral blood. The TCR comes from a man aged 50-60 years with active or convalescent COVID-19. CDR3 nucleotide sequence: TGTGCCAGCTCACCCCGGGACAGGGTCAATGACGAGCAGTACTTC. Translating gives CASSPRDRVNDEQYF.